The 5 T cell receptor beta chains below were found in one sample sequenced in a study of neoadjuvant nivolumab and ipilimumab in lung cancer (TCRdb year 2020). The label giving this sample's time point can be read as: at surgical resection after neoadjuvant nivolumab +/- ipilimumab. Receptor amplification or capture employed the immunoSEQ multiplex PCR assay. Imported from immuneACCESS, the table was reduced by TCRdb to in-frame sequences with V and J called. These copies leave out some clones; in studies compared against another copy, an unresolved V gene accounts for under half, and the cause of the remainder is not known. The table for this sample lists fewer than 40,000 clones; roughly nine tenths of them were counted only once. Almost 5% of the sample is in the top ten clones. Source: peripheral blood, taken after neoadjuvant nivolumab, alone or with ipilimumab, at or shortly before surgery. The receptor source for this set is an adult with non-small cell lung cancer.

This clone was found once. V usage is TRBV4-1 and J usage is TRBJ1-1; maybe TRBD1 (5 bases). Trimming cost V 1 base and J 4 bases, with 13 bases left between them. Germline V gene sequence: CDR1 MGHRA, CDR2 YSYEKL. The CDR3 is 15 amino acids. Written as DNA, the CDR3 is TGCGCCAGCAGCCAAGGGCAGGGCTCCAGCACTGAAGCTTTCTTT. Translation gives CASSQGQGSSTEAFF.

In nucleotides, the CDR3 is TGTGCCATCGGGGGGACAGGGCACACCGGGGAGCTGTTTTTT. Translation gives CAIGGTGHTGELFF. The chain carries TRBV10-3 and TRBJ2-2; 9 bases map to TRBD1. V shed 8 bases, J shed 3 bases, and the junction held 4 bases outside the gene matches. CDR1 and CDR2 from the germline V gene are ENHRY and SYGVKD. The CDR3 spans 14 residues.

The V call is TRBV7-9, the J call TRBJ2-3, with D unresolved. Looked up from germline, CDR1 is SEHNR and CDR2 is FQNEAQ (reference sequence). The CDR3 length is 11 residues. The V gene lost 10 bases and the J gene lost 3 bases, with 8 bases spanning the gap. The CDR3 here is CAIEGTDTQYF. The CDR3 DNA is TGTGCCATAGAAGGAACAGATACGCAGTATTTT.

The gene calls are TRBV5-1 and TRBJ2-7; 9 positions agree with TRBD1. The V gene end was trimmed by 4 bases and the J gene end by 0 bases; junction bases not matched to a gene: 5. Germline V CDR1 and CDR2: SGHRS, YFSETQ. The CDR3 is 15 residues long. The CDR3 here is CASSVGQGSSYEQYF. The CDR3 DNA is TGCGCCAGCAGCGTAGGACAGGGGAGCTCCTACGAGCAGTACTTC.

V is TRBV28 and J is TRBJ2-2, with 10 bases aligning to TRBD1. V lost 3 bases, J lost 2 bases, and 6 bases stayed unmatched. Germline V lookup: CDR1 MDHEN, CDR2 SYDVKM. CDR3 length equals 17 residues. The CDR3 is CASSFRWTGGNTGELFF. The CDR3 DNA sequence: TGTGCCAGCAGTTTCCGGTGGACAGGGGGTAACACCGGGGAGCTGTTTTTT.